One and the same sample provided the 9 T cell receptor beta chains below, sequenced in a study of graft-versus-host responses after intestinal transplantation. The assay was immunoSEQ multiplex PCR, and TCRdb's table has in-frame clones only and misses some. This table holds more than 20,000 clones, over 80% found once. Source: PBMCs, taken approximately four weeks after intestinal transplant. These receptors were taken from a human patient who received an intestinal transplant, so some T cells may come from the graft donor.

The CDR3 DNA reads TGCGCCAGCAGGGAGATGGGGGCTGGGGCCAACGTCCTGACTTTC. It yields the protein CASREMGAGANVLTF. This chain uses TRBV5-1 with TRBJ2-6; D assignment may be TRBD1 or TRBD2 (5 bases each). V lost 5 bases to trimming and J lost 2 bases, with 11 bases between them. CDR1 is SGHRS, CDR2 YFSETQ, per germline. The CDR3 is made up of 15 amino acids. Drawing the rest from reference TRBV5-1 and TRBJ2-6, the complete variable domain is KAGVTQTPRYLIKTRGQQVTLSCSPISGHRSVSWYQQTPGQGLQFLFEYFSETQRNKGNFPGRFSGRQFSNSRSEMNVSTLELGDSALYLCASREMGAGANVLTFGAGSRLTVL.

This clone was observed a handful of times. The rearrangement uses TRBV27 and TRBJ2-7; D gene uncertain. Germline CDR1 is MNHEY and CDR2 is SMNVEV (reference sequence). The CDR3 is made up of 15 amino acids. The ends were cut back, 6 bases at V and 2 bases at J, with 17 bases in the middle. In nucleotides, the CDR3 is TGTGCCAGCAGCCCGACCCCCGACGGTACCTACGAGCAGTACTTC. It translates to CASSPTPDGTYEQYF.

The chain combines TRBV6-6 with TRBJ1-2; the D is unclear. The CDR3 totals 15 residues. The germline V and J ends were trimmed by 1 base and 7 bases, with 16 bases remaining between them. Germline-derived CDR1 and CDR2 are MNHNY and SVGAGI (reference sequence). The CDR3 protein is CASSYFHGDSGGYTF. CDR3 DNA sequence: TGTGCCAGCAGTTACTTCCACGGAGACTCGGGTGGCTACACCTTC.

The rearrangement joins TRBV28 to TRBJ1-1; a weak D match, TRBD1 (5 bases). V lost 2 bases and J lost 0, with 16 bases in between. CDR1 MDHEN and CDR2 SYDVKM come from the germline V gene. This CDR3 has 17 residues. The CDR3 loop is CASSLDSSWGLNTEAFF. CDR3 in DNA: TGTGCCAGCAGTTTAGACAGTAGTTGGGGGTTGAACACTGAAGCTTTCTTT.

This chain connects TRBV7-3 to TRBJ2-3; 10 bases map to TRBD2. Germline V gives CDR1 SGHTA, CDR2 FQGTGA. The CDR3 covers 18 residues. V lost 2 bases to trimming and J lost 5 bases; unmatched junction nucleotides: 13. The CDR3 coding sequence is TGTGCCAGCAGCTTACGGGGGAGGACTAGCGGTTTGGGAGATACGCAGTATTTT. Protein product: CASSLRGRTSGLGDTQYF. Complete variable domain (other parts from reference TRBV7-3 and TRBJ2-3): GAGVSQTPSNKVTEKGKYVELRCDPISGHTALYWYRQSLGQGPEFLIYFQGTGAADDSGLPNDRFFAVRPEGSVSTLKIQRTERGDSAVYLCASSLRGRTSGLGDTQYFGPGTRLTVL.

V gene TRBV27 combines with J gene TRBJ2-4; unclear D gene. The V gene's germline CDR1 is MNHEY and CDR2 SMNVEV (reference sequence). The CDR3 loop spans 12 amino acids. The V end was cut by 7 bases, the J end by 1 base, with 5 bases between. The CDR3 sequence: CASNYAKNIQYF. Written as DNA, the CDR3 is TGTGCCAGCAATTATGCCAAAAACATTCAGTACTTC.

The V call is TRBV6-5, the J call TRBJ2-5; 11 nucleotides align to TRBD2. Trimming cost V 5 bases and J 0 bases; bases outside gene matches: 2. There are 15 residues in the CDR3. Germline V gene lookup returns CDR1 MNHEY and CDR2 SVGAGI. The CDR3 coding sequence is TGTGCCAGCAGTCTAGCGGGGGGAGACCAAGAGACCCAGTACTTC. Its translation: CASSLAGGDQETQYF.

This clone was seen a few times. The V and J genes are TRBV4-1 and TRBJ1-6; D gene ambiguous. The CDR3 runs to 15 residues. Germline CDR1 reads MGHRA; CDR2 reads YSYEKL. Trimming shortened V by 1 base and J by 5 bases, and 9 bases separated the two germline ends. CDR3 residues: CASSQGSRNNSPLHF. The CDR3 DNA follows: TGCGCCAGCAGCCAAGGCTCCAGGAATAATTCACCCCTCCACTTT.

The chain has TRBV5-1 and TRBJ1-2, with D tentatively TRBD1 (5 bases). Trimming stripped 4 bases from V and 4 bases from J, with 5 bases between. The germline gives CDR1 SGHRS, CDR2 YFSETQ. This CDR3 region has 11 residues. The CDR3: CASSQGYGYTF. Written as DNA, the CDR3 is TGCGCCAGCAGCCAGGGCTATGGCTACACCTTC. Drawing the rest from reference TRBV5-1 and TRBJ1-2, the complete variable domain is KAGVTQTPRYLIKTRGQQVTLSCSPISGHRSVSWYQQTPGQGLQFLFEYFSETQRNKGNFPGRFSGRQFSNSRSEMNVSTLELGDSALYLCASSQGYGYTFGSGTRLTVV.